This is a list of T cell receptor beta chains from one sample in a study of T cells expressing NK-cell markers. TCRdb re-called the 5' RACE reads, yielding one record per CDR3 amino acid sequence without DNA. The table for this sample gives 200,000 to 300,000 distinct CDR3 sequences. The specimen sequenced was blood T cells: a sorted CD56 or NKG2C T cell subset, CD4+ or CD8+ T cells, or bulk PBMC T cells (not recorded which). All receptors come from a man between 18 and 29 years old in good health. CDR3s include the opening cysteine and the closing phenylalanine or tryptophan.

CDR3: CSAPPPAGENTIYF
J: TRBJ1-3
V: TRBV20-1

CDR3: CATSDRGWDRETQYF
J: TRBJ2-5
V: TRBV24-1

CDR3: CSAHPTSGSFGETQYF
J: TRBJ2-5
V: TRBV20-1

CDR3: CASSIRPGGKQETQYF
J: TRBJ2-5
V: TRBV7-8

CDR3: CASSLLGQGAYEQYF
J: TRBJ2-7
V: TRBV27

CDR3: CASSTGLAKEQFF
J: TRBJ2-1
V: TRBV7-3

CDR3: CASRPTSGRVSDTQYF
J: TRBJ2-3
V: TRBV12-3/TRBV12-4

CDR3: CASSPTGSHYGYTF
J: TRBJ1-2
V: TRBV18

CDR3: CASSFRGQGNEKLFF
J: TRBJ1-4
V: TRBV12-3/TRBV12-4

CDR3: CASSPTWGPANYGYTF
J: TRBJ1-2
V: TRBV6-4

CDR3: CASSSSRGTEAFF
J: TRBJ1-1
V: TRBV12-3/TRBV12-4

CDR3: CSARDEWTGSNQPQHF
J: TRBJ1-5
V: TRBV20-1

CDR3: CSVGSDRGWGYTF
J: TRBJ1-2
V: TRBV29-1

CDR3: CASRRGTPNYGYTF
J: TRBJ1-2
V: TRBV6-1

CDR3: CASSSDRGGYTF
J: TRBJ1-2
V: TRBV18

CDR3: CSARDPVAEKLFF
J: TRBJ1-4
V: TRBV20-1

CDR3: CASSKAATYEQYF
J: TRBJ2-7
V: TRBV5-6

CDR3: CATSRARDRAAASGNTIYF
J: TRBJ1-3
V: TRBV15

CDR3: CASSRFEDPGTGELFF
J: TRBJ2-2
V: TRBV3-1

CDR3: CASSSLQARGNEQFF
J: TRBJ2-1
V: TRBV11-1

CDR3: CASAGALGNTQYF
J: TRBJ2-3
V: TRBV12-3/TRBV12-4

CDR3: CASSLSGQRSGNTIYF
J: TRBJ1-3
V: TRBV12-3/TRBV12-4

CDR3: CAISEGQGPPNYGYTF
J: TRBJ1-2
V: TRBV10-3

CDR3: CASSGQGFDNEQFF
J: TRBJ2-1
V: TRBV11-2

CDR3: CASSLGTSNLHNEQFF
J: TRBJ2-1
V: TRBV5-1

CDR3: CASSVGWWENTGELFF
J: TRBJ2-2
V: TRBV9

CDR3: CASSEGSRGRNQPQHF
J: TRBJ1-5
V: TRBV6-1

CDR3: CSARDGGTGSYEQYF
J: TRBJ2-7
V: TRBV20-1

CDR3: CASSLGGRWNEQFF
J: TRBJ2-1
V: TRBV11-2

CDR3: CASSEWGGASYNEQFF
J: TRBJ2-1
V: TRBV25-1

CDR3: CASKPGLGNEQFF
J: TRBJ2-1
V: TRBV6-1

CDR3: CASSPHVGGETQYF
J: TRBJ2-5
V: TRBV11-2

CDR3: CASRGDRGDTEAFF
J: TRBJ1-1
V: TRBV9

CDR3: CASRGGLANIQYF
J: TRBJ2-4
V: TRBV6-1

CDR3: CASQFRRDSNQETQYF
J: TRBJ2-5
V: TRBV18

CDR3: CASRETGTGAYNEQFF
J: TRBJ2-1
V: TRBV5-6

CDR3: CASSFSGRGLNTEAFF
J: TRBJ1-1
V: TRBV27

CDR3: CASSLTGGSNQPQHF
J: TRBJ1-5
V: TRBV12-3/TRBV12-4

CDR3: CGSTGLAVNEQFF
J: TRBJ2-1
V: TRBV29-1

CDR3: CSARVQGVNSNQPQHF
J: TRBJ1-5
V: TRBV20-1

CDR3: CASSERAAGVTGANVLTF
J: TRBJ2-6
V: TRBV2

CDR3: CAWSQQGGRNSPLHF
J: TRBJ1-6
V: TRBV30

CDR3: CASSLGYRRSSGANVLTF
J: TRBJ2-6
V: TRBV13

CDR3: CASLPSGRADTQYF
J: TRBJ2-3
V: TRBV18

CDR3: CASSWEGPQETQYF
J: TRBJ2-5
V: TRBV5-1

CDR3: CSARVPRTLDQPQHF
J: TRBJ1-5
V: TRBV20-1

CDR3: CASSLVWGGTDTQYF
J: TRBJ2-3
V: TRBV7-2

CDR3: CASSDFMGYGYTF
J: TRBJ1-2
V: TRBV6-1

CDR3: CASSLVPPTNEKLFF
J: TRBJ1-4
V: TRBV5-1

CDR3: CASSGIAGTSGEQYF
J: TRBJ2-7
V: TRBV9

CDR3: CASSLVFAGMETQYF
J: TRBJ2-5
V: TRBV7-6

CDR3: CASSWGLQGAAYNEQFF
J: TRBJ2-1
V: TRBV5-6

CDR3: CASSPGEGGNEQFF
J: TRBJ2-1
V: TRBV5-1

CDR3: CASSGQGQGKNIQYF
J: TRBJ2-4
V: TRBV9

CDR3: CASSYAGGLTDTQYF
J: TRBJ2-3
V: TRBV6-2/TRBV6-3

CDR3: CASSESVRTGELFF
J: TRBJ2-2
V: TRBV6-4

CDR3: CASSRESGRADSGTQYF
J: TRBJ2-5
V: TRBV4-2

CDR3: CAISAGEAPLFF
J: TRBJ2-1
V: TRBV10-3

CDR3: CASSQGQGAYNEQFF
J: TRBJ2-1
V: TRBV14